Listed below are T cell receptor beta chains from one sample, sequenced in a study of blood T cell repertoires in COVID-19. This table comes from immunoSEQ multiplex PCR, and its TCRdb copy is limited to in-frame clones, with some not included. The sample yields about 400,000 clones, 70% to 90% seen once. Sequences were obtained from peripheral blood. Receptors were obtained from a middle-aged man with acute or convalescent COVID-19. Each CDR3 is given with its conserved first and last residue. D genes are given only for firm matches. A clone size is listed for some rows: how often the clone was seen (once, few, many), or a class if it is expanded.

v_gene	d_gene	abundance	j_gene	CDR3nt	CDR3aa
TRBV4-2	TRBD2	NA	TRBJ2-7	TGTGCCAGCAGCCAAATTTCTAGGGAGGGCTCCTACGAGCAGTACTTC	CASSQISREGSYEQYF
TRBV18	NA	NA	TRBJ2-7	TGTGCCAGCTCACCGAACCCACAGCCTTCCTACGAGCAGTACTTC	CASSPNPQPSYEQYF
TRBV5-5	NA	NA	TRBJ1-5	TGTGCCAGCAGCTTGAGGACACATAGCAATCAGCCCCAGCATTTT	CASSLRTHSNQPQHF
TRBV5-8	NA	once	TRBJ1-4	TGTGCCAGCAGCTTTCCGGGTGCGGCTAATGAAAAACTGTTTTTT	CASSFPGAANEKLFF
TRBV7-9	TRBD1	NA	TRBJ2-4	TGTGCCAGCAGCTTAACGGCGAGCAGGGGGCAAAACATTCAGTACTTC	CASSLTASRGQNIQYF
TRBV28	NA	NA	TRBJ2-3	TGTGCCAGCAGTTCCGACGGAGCATACACAGATACGCAGTATTTT	CASSSDGAYTDTQYF
TRBV18	NA	once	TRBJ1-4	TGTGCCAGCTCAGCAATCGCTGACAGTAATGAAAAACTGTTTTTT	CASSAIADSNEKLFF
TRBV10-2	TRBD1	NA	TRBJ2-5	TGCGCCAGCAGTCGGACAGGGGGCCTAGAGACCCAGTACTTC	CASSRTGGLETQYF
TRBV18	TRBD1	NA	TRBJ1-2	TGTGCCAGCTCACCACGGATGGGGCGACAGGGTGGCACCTATGGCTACACCTTC	CASSPRMGRQGGTYGYTF
TRBV6-5	TRBD1	NA	TRBJ1-2	TGTGCCAGCAGCAGCGCACAGGGGAGCGGCGGAGGCTACACCTTC	CASSSAQGSGGGYTF
TRBV5-6	NA	NA	TRBJ1-1	TGTGCCAGCAGCTCAGGAGGGTACACTGAAGCTTTCTTT	CASSSGGYTEAFF
TRBV29-1	NA	NA	TRBJ2-2	TGCAGCGCCGGGATTCAGGAGAACACCGGGGAGCTGTTTTTT	CSAGIQENTGELFF
TRBV5-1	TRBD1	few	TRBJ2-2	TGCGCCAGCAGTTTTGGGGACAGGGTACTCGCCGGGGAGCTGTTTTTT	CASSFGDRVLAGELFF
TRBV7-3	NA	NA	TRBJ2-7	TGTGCCAGCAGCTTAAGGGTCTGGGGCCGCTGCGAGCAGTACTTC	CASSLRVWGRCEQYF
TRBV7-8	TRBD2	NA	TRBJ2-1	TGTGCCAGCAGCCGTCTAGCGGGAATTATCTACAATGAGCAGTTCTTC	CASSRLAGIIYNEQFF
TRBV4-3	NA	NA	TRBJ2-3	TGCGCCAGCAGCTTTAGCCGCACAGATACGCAGTATTTT	CASSFSRTDTQYF
TRBV6-1	NA	NA	TRBJ1-1	TGTGCCAGCAGTGAAGCTCGGGGAACTGAAGCTTTCTTT	CASSEARGTEAFF
TRBV9	TRBD2	NA	TRBJ2-3	TGTGCCAGCAGCGTAGGTGGAGGAAGCGGGGATTGGGATACGCAGTATTTT	CASSVGGGSGDWDTQYF
TRBV7-3	TRBD2	few	TRBJ2-7	TGTGCCAGACTAGCGGGAGCGTCGTTCGAGCAGTACTTC	CARLAGASFEQYF
TRBV6-5	TRBD1	NA	TRBJ2-2	TGTGCCAGCAGAGGACAGGGTGCCACCGGGGAGCTGTTTTTT	CASRGQGATGELFF
TRBV28	NA	NA	TRBJ1-5	TGTGCCAGCAGTGTGACAGGCTCCCATCAGCCCCAGCATTTT	CASSVTGSHQPQHF
TRBV9	NA	NA	TRBJ2-3	TGTGCCAGCAGCGTAGAGTGGCAGGCGATCACAGATACGCAGTATTTT	CASSVEWQAITDTQYF
TRBV27	TRBD2	NA	TRBJ2-7	TGTGCCAGCGCGGGAGGGAACTACGAGCAGTACTTC	CASAGGNYEQYF
TRBV6-2/TRBV6-3	NA	NA	TRBJ2-1	TGTGCCAGCAGTGAGGGTTGGAACGAGCAGTTCTTC	CASSEGWNEQFF
TRBV5-1	TRBD1	NA	TRBJ1-2	TGCGCCAGCAGTCCCGACCGGGACAGATCCCTCTATGGCTGCACCTTC	CASSPDRDRSLYGCTF
TRBV19	TRBD1	NA	TRBJ2-1	TGTGCCAGTAACACCGGACAGGCCTCCTACAATGAGCAGTTCTTC	CASNTGQASYNEQFF
TRBV6-6	TRBD1	NA	TRBJ2-7	TGTGCCAGCAGTAACCCGGACAGGGATAAAGACTACGAGCAGTACTTC	CASSNPDRDKDYEQYF